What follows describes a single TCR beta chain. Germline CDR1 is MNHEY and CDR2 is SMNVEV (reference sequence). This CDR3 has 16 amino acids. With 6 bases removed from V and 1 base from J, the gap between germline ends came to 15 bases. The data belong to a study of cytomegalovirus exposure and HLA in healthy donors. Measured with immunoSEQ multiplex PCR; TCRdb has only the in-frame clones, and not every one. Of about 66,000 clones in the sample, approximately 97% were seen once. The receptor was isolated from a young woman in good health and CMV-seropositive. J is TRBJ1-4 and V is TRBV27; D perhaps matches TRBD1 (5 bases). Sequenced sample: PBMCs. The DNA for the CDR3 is TGTGCCAGCAGGCGGGACCCTGTCCAAACTAATGAAAAACTGTTTTTT. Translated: CASRRDPVQTNEKLFF.